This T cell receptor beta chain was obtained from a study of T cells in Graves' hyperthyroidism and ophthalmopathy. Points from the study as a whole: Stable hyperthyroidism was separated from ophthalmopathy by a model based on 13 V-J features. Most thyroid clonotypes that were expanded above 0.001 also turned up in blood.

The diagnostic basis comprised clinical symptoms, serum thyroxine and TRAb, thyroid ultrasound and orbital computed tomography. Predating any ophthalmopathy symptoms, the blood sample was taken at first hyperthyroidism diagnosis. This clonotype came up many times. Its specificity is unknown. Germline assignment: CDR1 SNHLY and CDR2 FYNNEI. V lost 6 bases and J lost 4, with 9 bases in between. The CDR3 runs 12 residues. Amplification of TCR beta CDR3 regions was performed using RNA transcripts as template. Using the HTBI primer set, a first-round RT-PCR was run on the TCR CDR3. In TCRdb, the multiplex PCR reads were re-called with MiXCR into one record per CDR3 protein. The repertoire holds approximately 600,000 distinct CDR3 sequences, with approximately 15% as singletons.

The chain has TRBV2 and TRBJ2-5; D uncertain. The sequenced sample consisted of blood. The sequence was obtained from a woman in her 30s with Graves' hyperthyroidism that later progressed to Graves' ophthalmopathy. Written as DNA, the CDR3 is TGTGCCAGCAGCATACGGGTAGAGACCCAGTACTTC. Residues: CASSIRVETQYF.